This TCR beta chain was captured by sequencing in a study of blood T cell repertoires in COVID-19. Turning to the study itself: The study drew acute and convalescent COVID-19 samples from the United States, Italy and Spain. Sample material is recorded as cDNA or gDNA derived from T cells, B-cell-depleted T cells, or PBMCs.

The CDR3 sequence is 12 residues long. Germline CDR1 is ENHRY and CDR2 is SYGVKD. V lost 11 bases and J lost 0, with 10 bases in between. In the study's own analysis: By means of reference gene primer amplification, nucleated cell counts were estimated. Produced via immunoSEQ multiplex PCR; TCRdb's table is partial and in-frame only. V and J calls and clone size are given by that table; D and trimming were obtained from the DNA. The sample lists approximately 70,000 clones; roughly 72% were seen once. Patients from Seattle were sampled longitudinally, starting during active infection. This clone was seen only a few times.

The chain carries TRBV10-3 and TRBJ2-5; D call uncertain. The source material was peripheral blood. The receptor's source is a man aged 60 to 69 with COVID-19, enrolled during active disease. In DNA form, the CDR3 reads TGTGCCGCTCGCGGAGACCAAGAGACCCAGTACTTC. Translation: CAARGDQETQYF.